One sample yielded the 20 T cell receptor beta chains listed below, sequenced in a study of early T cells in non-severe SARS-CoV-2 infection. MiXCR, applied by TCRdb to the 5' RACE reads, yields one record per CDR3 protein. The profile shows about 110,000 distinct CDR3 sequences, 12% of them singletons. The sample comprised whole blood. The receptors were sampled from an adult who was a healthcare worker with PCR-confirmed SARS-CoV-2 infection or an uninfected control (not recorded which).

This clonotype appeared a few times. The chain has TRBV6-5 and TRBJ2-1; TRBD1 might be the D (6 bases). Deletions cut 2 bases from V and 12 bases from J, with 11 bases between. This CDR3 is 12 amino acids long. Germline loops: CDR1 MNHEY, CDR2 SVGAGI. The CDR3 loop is CASSYQGLGQFF. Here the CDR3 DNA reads TGTGCCAGCAGTTACCAGGGGTTGGGGCAGTTCTTC.

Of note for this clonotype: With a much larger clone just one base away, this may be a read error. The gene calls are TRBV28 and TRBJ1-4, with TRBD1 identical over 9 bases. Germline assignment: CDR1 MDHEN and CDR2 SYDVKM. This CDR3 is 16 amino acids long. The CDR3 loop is CANSPRLGQGIAKLFF. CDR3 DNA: TGTGCCAACAGTCCACGCCTAGGACAGGGGATTGCGAAACTGTTTTTT.

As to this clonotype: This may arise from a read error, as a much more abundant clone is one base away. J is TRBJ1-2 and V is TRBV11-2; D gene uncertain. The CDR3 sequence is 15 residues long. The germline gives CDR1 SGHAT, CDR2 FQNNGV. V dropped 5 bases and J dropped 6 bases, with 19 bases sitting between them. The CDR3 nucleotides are TGTGCCAGCAGCATTGGCGTCTTGGCAATAGATGGCTACACCTTC. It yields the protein CASSIGVLAIDGYTF.

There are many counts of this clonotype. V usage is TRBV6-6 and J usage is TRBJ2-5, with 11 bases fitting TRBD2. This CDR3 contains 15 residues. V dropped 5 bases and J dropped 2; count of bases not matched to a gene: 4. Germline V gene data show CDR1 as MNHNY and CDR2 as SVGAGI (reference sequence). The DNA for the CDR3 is TGTGCCAGCAGTCCACTAGCGGGAGTTCAAGAGACCCAGTACTTC. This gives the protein CASSPLAGVQETQYF.

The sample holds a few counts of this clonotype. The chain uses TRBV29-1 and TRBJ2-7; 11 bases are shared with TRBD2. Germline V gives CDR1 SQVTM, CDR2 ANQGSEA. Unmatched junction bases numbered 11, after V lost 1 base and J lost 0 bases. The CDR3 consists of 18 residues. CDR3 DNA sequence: TGCAGCGTTGAAGTCCTTCCCACGACTAGCGGGGACTCCTACGAGCAGTACTTC. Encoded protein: CSVEVLPTTSGDSYEQYF.

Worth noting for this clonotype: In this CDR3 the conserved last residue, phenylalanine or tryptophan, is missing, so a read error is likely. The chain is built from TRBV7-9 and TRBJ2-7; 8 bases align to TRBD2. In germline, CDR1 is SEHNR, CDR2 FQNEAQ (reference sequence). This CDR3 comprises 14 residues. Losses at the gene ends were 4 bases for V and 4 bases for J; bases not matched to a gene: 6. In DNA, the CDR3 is TGTGCCAGCAGCTCGCCCGGGGGGGTTTACGAGCAGTACTCC. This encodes CASSSPGGVYEQYS.

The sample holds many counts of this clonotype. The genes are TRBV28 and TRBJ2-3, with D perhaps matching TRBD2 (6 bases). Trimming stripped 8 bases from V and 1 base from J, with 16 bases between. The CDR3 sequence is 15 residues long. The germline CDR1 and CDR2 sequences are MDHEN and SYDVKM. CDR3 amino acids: CASWYGGIGTDTQYF. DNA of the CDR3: TGTGCCAGCTGGTATGGCGGGATCGGCACAGATACGCAGTATTTT.

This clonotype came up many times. The CDR3 region has the DNA TGTGCCAGCTCACCACGAGGTCCAACTAATGAAAAACTGTTTTTT. Amino acid sequence: CASSPRGPTNEKLFF. The chain links TRBV18 to TRBJ1-4; D uncertain. Germline loops: CDR1 KGHSH, CDR2 LQKENI. CDR3 length equals 15 residues. V was shortened by 1 base and J by 0 bases, with 6 bases between the two germline ends.

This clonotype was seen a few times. The DNA of the CDR3 is TGTGCCAGCAGCTTGGGTCCGCGCAGCGCCTACGAGCAGTACTTC. Encoded protein: CASSLGPRSAYEQYF. V gene TRBV5-6 combines with J gene TRBJ2-7, with D unclear. The germline gives CDR1 SGHDT, CDR2 YYEEEE. CDR3 length: 15 amino acids. V lost 0 bases, J lost 2 bases, and 12 bases lay in between.

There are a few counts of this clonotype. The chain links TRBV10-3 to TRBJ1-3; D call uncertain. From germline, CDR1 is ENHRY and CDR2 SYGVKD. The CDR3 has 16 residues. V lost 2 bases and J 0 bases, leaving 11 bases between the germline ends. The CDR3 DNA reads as TGTGCCATCAGTGAGAAACAGCCAAACTCTGGAAACACCATATATTTT. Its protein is CAISEKQPNSGNTIYF.

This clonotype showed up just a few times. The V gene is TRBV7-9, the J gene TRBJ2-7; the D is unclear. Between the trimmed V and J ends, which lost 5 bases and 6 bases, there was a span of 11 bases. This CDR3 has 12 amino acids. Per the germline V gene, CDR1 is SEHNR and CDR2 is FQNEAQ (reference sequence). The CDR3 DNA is TGTGCCAGCAGCGGTGTTTTAAGCGAGCAGTACTTC. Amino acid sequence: CASSGVLSEQYF.

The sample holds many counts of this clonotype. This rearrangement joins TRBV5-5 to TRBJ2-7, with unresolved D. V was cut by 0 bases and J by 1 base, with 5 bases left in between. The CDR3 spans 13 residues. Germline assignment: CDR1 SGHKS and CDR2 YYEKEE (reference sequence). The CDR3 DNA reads TGTGCCAGCAGCTTGGTGGTGTCCTACGAGCAGTACTTC. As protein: CASSLVVSYEQYF.

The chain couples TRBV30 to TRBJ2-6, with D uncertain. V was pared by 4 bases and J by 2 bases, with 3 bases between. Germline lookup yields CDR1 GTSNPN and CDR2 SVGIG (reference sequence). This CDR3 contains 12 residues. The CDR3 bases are TGTGCCTGGACCCCTGGGGCCAACGTCCTGACTTTC. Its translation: CAWTPGANVLTF.

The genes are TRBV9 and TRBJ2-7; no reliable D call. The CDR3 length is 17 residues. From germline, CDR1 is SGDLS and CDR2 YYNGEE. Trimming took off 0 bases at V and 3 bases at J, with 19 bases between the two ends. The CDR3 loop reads CASSVGSSTFDLYEQYF. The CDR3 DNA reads TGTGCCAGCAGCGTAGGGTCCTCTACTTTTGACCTCTACGAGCAGTACTTC.

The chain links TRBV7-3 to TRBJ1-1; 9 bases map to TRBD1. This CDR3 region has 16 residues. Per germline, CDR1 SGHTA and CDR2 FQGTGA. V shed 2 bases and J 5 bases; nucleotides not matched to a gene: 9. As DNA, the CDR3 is TGTGCCAGCAGCTTATTAGGGACAGGGAAAGGGACTGAAGCTTTCTTT. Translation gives CASSLLGTGKGTEAFF. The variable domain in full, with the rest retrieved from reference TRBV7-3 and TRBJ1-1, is GAGVSQTPSNKVTEKGKYVELRCDPISGHTALYWYRQSLGQGPEFLIYFQGTGAADDSGLPNDRFFAVRPEGSVSTLKIQRTERGDSAVYLCASSLLGTGKGTEAFFGQGTRLTVV.

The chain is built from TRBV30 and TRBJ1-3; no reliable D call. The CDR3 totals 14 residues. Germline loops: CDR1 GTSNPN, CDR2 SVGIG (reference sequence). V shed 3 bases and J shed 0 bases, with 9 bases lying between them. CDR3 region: CAWSPGNSGNTIYF. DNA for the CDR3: TGTGCCTGGAGCCCAGGCAACTCTGGAAACACCATATATTTT. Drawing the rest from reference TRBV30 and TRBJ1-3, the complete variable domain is SQTIHQWPATLVQPVGSPLSLECTVEGTSNPNLYWYRQAAGRGLQLLFYSVGIGQISSEVPQNLSASRPQDRQFILSSKKLLLSDSGFYLCAWSPGNSGNTIYFGEGSWLTVV.

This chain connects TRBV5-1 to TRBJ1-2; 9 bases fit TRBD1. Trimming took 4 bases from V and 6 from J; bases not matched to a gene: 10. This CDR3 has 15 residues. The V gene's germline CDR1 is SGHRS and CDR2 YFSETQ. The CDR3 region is CASSGGTGRKDGYTF. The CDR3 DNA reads TGCGCCAGCAGCGGGGGGACAGGGAGGAAGGATGGCTACACCTTC.

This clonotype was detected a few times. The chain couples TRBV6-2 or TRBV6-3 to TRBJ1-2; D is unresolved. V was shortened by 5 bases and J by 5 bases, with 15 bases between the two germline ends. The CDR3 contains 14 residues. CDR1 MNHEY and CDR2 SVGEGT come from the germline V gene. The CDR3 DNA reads TGTGCCAGCAGTGCCTGGGTGGTTTCTTATGGCTACACCTTC. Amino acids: CASSAWVVSYGYTF.

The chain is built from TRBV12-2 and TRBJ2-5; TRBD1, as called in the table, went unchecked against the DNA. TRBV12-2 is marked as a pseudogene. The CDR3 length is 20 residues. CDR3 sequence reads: CASRPRDLNNWVRNQETQYF. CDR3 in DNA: TGTGCAAGTCGCCCCAGGGACCTTAATAACTGGGTGAGGAACCAAGAGACCCAGTACTTC.

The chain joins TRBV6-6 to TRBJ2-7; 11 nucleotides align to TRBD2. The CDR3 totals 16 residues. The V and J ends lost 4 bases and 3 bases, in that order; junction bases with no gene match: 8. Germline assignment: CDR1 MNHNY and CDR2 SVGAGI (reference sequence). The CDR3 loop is CASSSRKTSGGYEQYF. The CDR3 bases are TGTGCCAGCAGTTCCCGAAAAACTAGCGGGGGCTACGAGCAGTACTTC.